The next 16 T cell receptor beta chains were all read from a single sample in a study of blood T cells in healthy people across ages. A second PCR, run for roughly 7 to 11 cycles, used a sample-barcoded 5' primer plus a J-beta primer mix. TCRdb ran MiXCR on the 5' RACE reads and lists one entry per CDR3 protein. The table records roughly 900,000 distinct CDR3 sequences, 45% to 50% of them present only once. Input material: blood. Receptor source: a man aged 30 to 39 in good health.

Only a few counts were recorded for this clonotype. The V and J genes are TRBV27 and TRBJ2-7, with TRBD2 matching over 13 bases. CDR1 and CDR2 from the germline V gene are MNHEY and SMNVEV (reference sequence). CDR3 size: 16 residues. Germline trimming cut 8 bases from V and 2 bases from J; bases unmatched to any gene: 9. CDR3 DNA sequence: TGTGCCAGCCAACTAGCGGGGGGGTCGGGAGCCTACGAGCAGTACTTC. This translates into CASQLAGGSGAYEQYF.

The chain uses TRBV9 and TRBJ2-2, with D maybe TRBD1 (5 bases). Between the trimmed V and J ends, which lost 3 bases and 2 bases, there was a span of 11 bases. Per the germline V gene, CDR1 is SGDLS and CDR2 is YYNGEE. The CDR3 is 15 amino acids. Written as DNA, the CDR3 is TGTGCCAGCAGCGCACTGGACATCAACACCGGGGAGCTGTTTTTT. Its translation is CASSALDINTGELFF.

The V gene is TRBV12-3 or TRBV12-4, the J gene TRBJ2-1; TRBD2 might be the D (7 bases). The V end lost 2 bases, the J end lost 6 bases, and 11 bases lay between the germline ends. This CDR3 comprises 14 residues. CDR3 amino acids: CASSLLRGGNEQFF. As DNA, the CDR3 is TGTGCCAGCAGTTTACTTAGGGGGGGCAATGAGCAGTTCTTC.

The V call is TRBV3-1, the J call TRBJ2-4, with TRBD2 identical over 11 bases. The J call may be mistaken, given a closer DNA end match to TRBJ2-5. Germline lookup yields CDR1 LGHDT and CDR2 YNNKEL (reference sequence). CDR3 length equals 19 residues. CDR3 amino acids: CASSQGTHLAGGGSETQYF. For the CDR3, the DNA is TGTGCCAGCAGCCAAGGAACACATTTAGCGGGAGGGGGTTCGGAGACCCAGTACTTC.

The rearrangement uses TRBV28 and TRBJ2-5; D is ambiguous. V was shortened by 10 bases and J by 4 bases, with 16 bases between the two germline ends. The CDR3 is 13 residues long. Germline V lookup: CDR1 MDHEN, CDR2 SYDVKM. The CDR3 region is CAISQDVTETQYF. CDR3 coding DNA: TGTGCCATCAGCCAGGACGTAACAGAGACCCAGTACTTC.

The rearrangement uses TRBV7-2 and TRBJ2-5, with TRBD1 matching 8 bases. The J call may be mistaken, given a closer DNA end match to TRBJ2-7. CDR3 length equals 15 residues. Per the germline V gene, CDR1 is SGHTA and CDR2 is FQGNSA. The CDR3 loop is CASSPRPGTGYEQYF. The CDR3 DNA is TGTGCCAGCAGCCCCCGCCCCGGGACAGGCTACGAGCAGTACTTC.

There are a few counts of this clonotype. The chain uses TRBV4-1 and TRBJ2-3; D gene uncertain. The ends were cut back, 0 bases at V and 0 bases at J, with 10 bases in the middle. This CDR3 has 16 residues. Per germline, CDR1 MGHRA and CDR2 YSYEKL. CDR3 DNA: TGCGCCAGCAGCCAAGAAACACACACTAGCACAGATACGCAGTATTTT. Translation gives CASSQETHTSTDTQYF.

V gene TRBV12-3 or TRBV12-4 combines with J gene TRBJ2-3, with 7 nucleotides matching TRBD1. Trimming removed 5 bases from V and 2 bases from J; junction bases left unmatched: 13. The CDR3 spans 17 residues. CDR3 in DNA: TGTGCCAGCAGTCTCACGAGACAGGGTCCCTCCACAGATACGCAGTATTTT. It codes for CASSLTRQGPSTDTQYF.

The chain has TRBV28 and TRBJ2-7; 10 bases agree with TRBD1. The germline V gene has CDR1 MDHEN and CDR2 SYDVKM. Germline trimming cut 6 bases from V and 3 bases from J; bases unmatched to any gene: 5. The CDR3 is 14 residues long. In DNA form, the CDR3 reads TGTGCCAGCAGGAGACAGGGGGCTGTCTACGAGCAGTACTTC. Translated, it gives CASRRQGAVYEQYF.

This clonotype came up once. The CDR3 DNA reads as TGCGCCAGCAGCCAAGCTAACGGGGCCAGCCCCTTCTCCTACGAGCAGTACTTC. It is translated as CASSQANGASPFSYEQYF. The J gene is TRBJ2-7, the V gene TRBV4-1; the D call may be TRBD1 or TRBD2 (5 bases each). Trimming removed 1 base at V and 0 bases at J, with 19 bases between. Germline values: CDR1 MGHRA, CDR2 YSYEKL. The CDR3 covers 18 residues.

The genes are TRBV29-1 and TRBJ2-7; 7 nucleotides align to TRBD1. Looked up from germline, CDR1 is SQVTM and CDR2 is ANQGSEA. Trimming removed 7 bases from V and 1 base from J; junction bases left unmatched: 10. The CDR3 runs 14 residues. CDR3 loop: CSAWGQTTSYEQYF. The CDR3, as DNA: TGCAGCGCCTGGGGACAGACAACTTCCTACGAGCAGTACTTC.

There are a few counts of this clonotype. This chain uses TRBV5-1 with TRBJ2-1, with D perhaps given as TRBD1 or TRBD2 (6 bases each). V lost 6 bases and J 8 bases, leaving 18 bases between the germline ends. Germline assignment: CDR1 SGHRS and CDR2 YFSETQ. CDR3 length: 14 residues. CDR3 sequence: CASNQARGVDEQFF. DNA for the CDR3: TGCGCCAGCAACCAAGCAAGGGGGGTAGATGAGCAGTTCTTC.

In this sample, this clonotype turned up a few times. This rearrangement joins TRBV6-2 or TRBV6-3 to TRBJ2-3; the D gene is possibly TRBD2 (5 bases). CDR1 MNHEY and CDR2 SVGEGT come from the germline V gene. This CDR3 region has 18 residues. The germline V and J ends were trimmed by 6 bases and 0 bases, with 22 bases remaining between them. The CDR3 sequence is CASSPGIRRLLSTDTQYF. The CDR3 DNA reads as TGTGCCAGCAGCCCCGGGATCCGACGGCTTTTAAGCACAGATACGCAGTATTTT.

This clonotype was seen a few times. The DNA of the CDR3 is TGTGCCAGCAGTGAACTAGGGCTATCTTACAATGAGCAGTTCTTC. It yields the protein CASSELGLSYNEQFF. The chain uses TRBV6-4 and TRBJ2-1, with a tentative D call TRBD2 (5 bases). The ends were cut back, 3 bases at V and 4 bases at J, with 13 bases in the middle. The germline CDR1 and CDR2 sequences are MRHNA and SNTAGT. The CDR3 runs 15 residues.

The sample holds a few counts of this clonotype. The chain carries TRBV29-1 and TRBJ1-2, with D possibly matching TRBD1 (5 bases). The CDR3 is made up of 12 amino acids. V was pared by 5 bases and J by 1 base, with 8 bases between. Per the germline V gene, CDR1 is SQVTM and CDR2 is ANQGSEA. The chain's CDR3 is CSVPDSNYGYTF. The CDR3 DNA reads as TGCAGCGTTCCCGACAGTAACTATGGCTACACCTTC.

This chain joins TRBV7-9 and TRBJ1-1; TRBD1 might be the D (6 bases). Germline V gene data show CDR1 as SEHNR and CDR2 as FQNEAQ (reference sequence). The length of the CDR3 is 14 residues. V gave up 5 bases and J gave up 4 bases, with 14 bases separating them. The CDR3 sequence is CASSRGGLSTEAFF. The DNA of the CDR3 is TGTGCCAGCAGCAGAGGGGGACTGAGCACTGAAGCTTTCTTT.